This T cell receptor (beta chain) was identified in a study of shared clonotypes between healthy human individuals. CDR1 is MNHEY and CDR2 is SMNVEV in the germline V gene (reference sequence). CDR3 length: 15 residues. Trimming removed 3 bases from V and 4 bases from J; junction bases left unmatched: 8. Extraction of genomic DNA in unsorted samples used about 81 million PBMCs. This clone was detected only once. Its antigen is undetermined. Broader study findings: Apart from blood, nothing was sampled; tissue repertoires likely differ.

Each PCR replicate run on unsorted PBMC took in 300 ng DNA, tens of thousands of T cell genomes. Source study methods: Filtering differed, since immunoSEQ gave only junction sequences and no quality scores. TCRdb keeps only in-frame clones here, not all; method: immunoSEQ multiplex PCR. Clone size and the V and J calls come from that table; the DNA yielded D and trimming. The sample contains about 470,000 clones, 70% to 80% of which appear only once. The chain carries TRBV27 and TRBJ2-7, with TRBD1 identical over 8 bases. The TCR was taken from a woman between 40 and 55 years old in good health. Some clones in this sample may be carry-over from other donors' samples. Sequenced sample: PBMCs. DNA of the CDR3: TGTGCCAGCAGTTTCTCGGGCAGGGGGCTTTACGAGCAGTACTTC. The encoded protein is CASSFSGRGLYEQYF.